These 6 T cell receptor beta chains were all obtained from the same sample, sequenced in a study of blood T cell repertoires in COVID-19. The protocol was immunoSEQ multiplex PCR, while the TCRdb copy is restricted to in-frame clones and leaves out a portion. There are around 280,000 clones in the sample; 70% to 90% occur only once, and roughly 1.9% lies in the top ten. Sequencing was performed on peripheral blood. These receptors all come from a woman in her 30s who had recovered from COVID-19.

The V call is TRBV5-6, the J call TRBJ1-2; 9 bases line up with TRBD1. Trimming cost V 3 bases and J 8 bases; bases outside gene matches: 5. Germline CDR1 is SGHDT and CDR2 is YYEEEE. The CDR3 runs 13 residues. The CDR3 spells CASSSGQGSGYTF. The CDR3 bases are TGTGCCAGCAGCTCGGGACAGGGATCGGGCTACACCTTC.

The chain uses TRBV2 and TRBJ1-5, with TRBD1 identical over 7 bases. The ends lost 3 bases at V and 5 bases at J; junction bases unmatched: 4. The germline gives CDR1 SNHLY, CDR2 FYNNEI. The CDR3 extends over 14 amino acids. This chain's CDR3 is CASSEVRGHQPQHF. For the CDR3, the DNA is TGTGCCAGCAGTGAGGTGAGGGGGCATCAGCCCCAGCATTTT. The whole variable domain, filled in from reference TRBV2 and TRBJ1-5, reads EPEVTQTPSHQVTQMGQEVILRCVPISNHLYFYWYRQILGQKVEFLVSFYNNEISEKSEIFDDQFSVERPDGSNFTLKIRSTKLEDSAMYFCASSEVRGHQPQHFGDGTRLSIL.

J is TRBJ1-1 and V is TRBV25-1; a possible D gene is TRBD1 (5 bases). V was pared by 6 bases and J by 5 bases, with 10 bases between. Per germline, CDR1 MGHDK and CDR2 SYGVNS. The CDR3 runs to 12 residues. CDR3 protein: CASRQAGTEAFF. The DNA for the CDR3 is TGTGCCAGCAGACAGGCGGGGACTGAAGCTTTCTTT.

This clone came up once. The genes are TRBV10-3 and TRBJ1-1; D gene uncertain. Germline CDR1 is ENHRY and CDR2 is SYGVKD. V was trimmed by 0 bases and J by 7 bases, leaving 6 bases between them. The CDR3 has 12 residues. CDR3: CAISESPVEAFF. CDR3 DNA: TGTGCCATCAGTGAGTCACCGGTTGAAGCTTTCTTT.

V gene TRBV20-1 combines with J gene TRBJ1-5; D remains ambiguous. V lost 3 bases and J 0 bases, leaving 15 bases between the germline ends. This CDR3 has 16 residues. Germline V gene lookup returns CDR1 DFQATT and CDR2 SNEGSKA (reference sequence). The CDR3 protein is CSASVRRRASNQPQHF. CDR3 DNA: TGCAGTGCTAGTGTTCGGCGGCGGGCTAGCAATCAGCCCCAGCATTTT.

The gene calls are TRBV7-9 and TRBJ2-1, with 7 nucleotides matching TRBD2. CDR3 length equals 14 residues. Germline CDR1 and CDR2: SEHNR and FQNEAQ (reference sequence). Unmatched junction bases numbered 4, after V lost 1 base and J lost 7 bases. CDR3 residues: CASSLVGTTNEQFF. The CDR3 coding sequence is TGTGCCAGCAGCTTAGTTGGGACTACTAATGAGCAGTTCTTC.